Presented here are 21 T cell receptor beta chains from one specimen sequenced in a study of blood T cell repertoires in COVID-19. The protocol was immunoSEQ multiplex PCR, while the TCRdb copy is restricted to in-frame clones and leaves out a portion. The sample lists roughly 460,000 clones, approximately 90% seen once, with roughly 0.87% in the top ten. The sequenced sample consisted of peripheral blood. All receptors come from a young man with COVID-19, enrolled during active disease.

The chain recombines TRBV7-9 with TRBJ1-1; 7 bases align to TRBD1. The V and J ends lost 3 bases and 8 bases, in that order; junction bases with no gene match: 12. Germline V lookup: CDR1 SEHNR, CDR2 FQNEAQ (reference sequence). CDR3 size: 15 residues. As DNA, the CDR3 is TGTGCCAGCAGCTTGGGGACCAAACAGGGGCCCGAAGCTTTCTTT. It specifies CASSLGTKQGPEAFF.

The chain carries TRBV6-5 and TRBJ2-2, with TRBD2 matching 10 bases. The trim removed 5 bases at V and 4 bases at J, leaving 4 bases unmatched. The length of the CDR3 is 15 residues. The germline V gene has CDR1 MNHEY and CDR2 SVGAGI. CDR3 coding DNA: TGTGCCAGCAGTCCAAGCGGGAGGGGCACCGGGGAGCTGTTTTTT. Translation: CASSPSGRGTGELFF.

In this sample, this clone turned up once. This sequence joins TRBV11-3 and TRBJ1-6; D is possibly TRBD1 (5 bases). V was shortened by 7 bases and J by 13 bases, with 17 bases between the two germline ends. This CDR3 is built from 13 residues. Germline-derived CDR1 and CDR2 are SGHNT and YENEEA. CDR3 in DNA: TGTGCCAGCACAATGGGAGGGGTCGAGCCCCTCCACTTT. Its protein product is CASTMGGVEPLHF.

The gene calls are TRBV20-1 and TRBJ2-1; D unresolved. The V end was cut by 8 bases, the J end by 3 bases, with 8 bases between. The CDR3 loop spans 11 amino acids. In germline, CDR1 is DFQATT, CDR2 SNEGSKA (reference sequence). The CDR3 spells CSLQIYNEQFF. The CDR3 nucleotides read TGCAGTCTGCAGATCTACAATGAGCAGTTCTTC.

The V call is TRBV2, the J call TRBJ2-5; 13 bases fit TRBD2. The CDR3 spans 14 residues. V lost 8 bases, J lost 7 bases, and 7 bases stayed unmatched. Germline V lookup: CDR1 SNHLY, CDR2 FYNNEI. The CDR3 sequence: CASSGLAGEGTQYF. Here the CDR3 DNA reads TGTGCCAGCTCAGGACTAGCGGGAGAGGGGACCCAGTACTTC.

The J gene is TRBJ2-5, the V gene TRBV7-2; weak D call: TRBD2 (6 bases). CDR3 length equals 15 residues. V lost 3 bases, J lost 2 bases, and 13 bases lay in between. CDR1 and CDR2 (germline): SGHTA, FQGNSA. The CDR3 DNA is TGTGCCAGCAGCTTGGGGTGGCGGGGTCAAGAGACCCAGTACTTC. It translates to CASSLGWRGQETQYF.

The V gene is TRBV4-1, the J gene TRBJ1-1; 7 bases match TRBD1. The CDR3 loop spans 14 amino acids. V trimming: 3 bases; J trimming: 1 base; junction bases outside the gene matches: 2. CDR1 and CDR2 (germline): MGHRA, YSYEKL. CDR3 DNA sequence: TGCGCCAGCAGCCACAACAGGGGGAACACTGAAGCTTTCTTT. Its protein product is CASSHNRGNTEAFF.

This chain joins TRBV2 and TRBJ2-1; TRBD2 matches at 12 bases. V was pared by 3 bases and J by 9 bases, with 3 bases of the junction left unmatched. Germline values: CDR1 SNHLY, CDR2 FYNNEI. The CDR3 sequence is 14 residues long. The DNA for the CDR3 is TGTGCCAGCAGTGATGGACTAGCGGGAACTGAGCAGTTCTTC. This codes for CASSDGLAGTEQFF.

This chain uses TRBV6-5 with TRBJ1-6; TRBD1 matches at 9 bases. Trimming took 6 bases from V and 6 from J; bases not matched to a gene: 6. The length of the CDR3 is 15 residues. CDR1 is MNHEY, CDR2 SVGAGI, per germline. CDR3 bases: TGTGCCAGCAGGGACAGGGGTTTTGGTAATTCACCCCTCCACTTT. Translating gives CASRDRGFGNSPLHF.

This chain links TRBV18 with TRBJ2-3, with 8 bases aligning to TRBD1. Germline lookup yields CDR1 KGHSH and CDR2 LQKENI. The junction had 4 bases not matched to a gene; V was cut back by 3 bases and J by 5 bases. The CDR3 has 14 amino acids. CDR3 in DNA: TGTGCCAGCTCACCTCGACAGGGGAAAGATACGCAGTATTTT. This translates into CASSPRQGKDTQYF.

As concerns this clone: Other DNA sequences from this sample encode an identical CDR3 as well. The V and J genes are TRBV5-1 and TRBJ2-5, with TRBD1 as a possible D gene (6 bases). The CDR3 totals 16 residues. Germline V gene lookup returns CDR1 SGHRS and CDR2 YFSETQ. Between the trimmed V and J ends, which lost 0 bases and 2 bases, there was a span of 14 bases. CDR3 protein: CASSLAGAGAQETQYF. The DNA for the CDR3 is TGCGCCAGCAGCTTGGCCGGCGCAGGGGCTCAAGAGACCCAGTACTTC.

V gene TRBV2 combines with J gene TRBJ1-5, with 7 bases fitting TRBD1. The CDR3 is 15 amino acids. CDR1 is SNHLY, CDR2 FYNNEI, per germline. The junction had 5 bases not matched to a gene; V was cut back by 6 bases and J by 0 bases. The CDR3 sequence is CASRLTGDSNQPQHF. The CDR3 bases are TGTGCCAGCAGACTTACAGGGGATAGCAATCAGCCCCAGCATTTT.

The J gene is TRBJ2-7, the V gene TRBV7-8; 8 positions agree with TRBD1. After removal of 5 bases from V and 3 bases from J, the junction contained 9 bases not matched to a gene. The CDR3 contains 15 residues. Germline V lookup: CDR1 SGHVS, CDR2 FQNEAQ. The CDR3 region has the DNA TGTGCCAGCAGCCCTGCCGGGACAGGCTACTACGAGCAGTACTTC. Its protein is CASSPAGTGYYEQYF.

This chain links TRBV9 with TRBJ2-2, with 8 bases matching TRBD1. This CDR3 comprises 15 residues. Trimming at V came to 3 bases and at J to 5 bases, leaving 6 bases not matched to a gene. Germline V gene data show CDR1 as SGDLS and CDR2 as YYNGEE. This CDR3 reads CASSDRNRGTGELFF. In DNA form, the CDR3 reads TGTGCCAGCAGCGACCGTAACAGGGGGACCGGGGAGCTGTTTTTT.

The chain carries TRBV29-1 and TRBJ1-2; TRBD1 matches at 7 bases. The CDR3 has 13 residues. With 5 bases clipped from V and 2 bases from J, the junction kept 5 bases outside the gene matches. Looked up from germline, CDR1 is SQVTM and CDR2 is ANQGSEA. The CDR3 loop is CSVPGTDNYGYTF. DNA of the CDR3: TGCAGCGTTCCCGGGACAGACAACTATGGCTACACCTTC.

The CDR3 loop is CASSSLVAEREQFF. The CDR3 DNA is TGTGCCAGCAGCTCACTGGTTGCGGAGAGGGAGCAGTTCTTC. The chain links TRBV11-3 to TRBJ2-1; unclear D gene. The germline gives CDR1 SGHNT, CDR2 YENEEA. The V end was cut by 4 bases, the J end by 10 bases, with 17 bases between. The CDR3 is 14 amino acids. Based on the CDR3 plus reference TRBV11-3 and TRBJ2-1, the full variable domain is EAGVVQSPRYKIIEKKQPVAFWCNPISGHNTLYWYLQNLGQGPELLIRYENEEAVDDSQLPKDRFSAERLKGVDSTLKIQPAELGDSAVYLCASSSLVAEREQFFGPGTRLTVL.

This clone was observed a single time. The rearrangement joins TRBV11-3 to TRBJ2-1, with D possibly being TRBD2 (6 bases). The CDR3 sequence is 13 residues long. Germline assignment: CDR1 SGHNT and CDR2 YENEEA. Trimming stripped 6 bases from V and 5 bases from J, with 11 bases between. The CDR3 sequence: CASRLAYHNEQFF. The CDR3 region has the DNA TGTGCCAGCAGGCTAGCGTACCACAATGAGCAGTTCTTC.

This chain connects TRBV5-4 to TRBJ1-1, with D perhaps matching TRBD1 (6 bases). This CDR3 has 17 residues. The germline gives CDR1 SGHNT, CDR2 YYREEE (reference sequence). V lost 2 bases and J lost 3, with 20 bases in between. Here the CDR3 reads CASSFGGAGESHTEAFF. CDR3 DNA sequence: TGTGCCAGCAGCTTTGGGGGCGCAGGGGAGTCGCACACTGAAGCTTTCTTT.

The chain recombines TRBV11-3 with TRBJ2-7, with TRBD2 identical over 9 bases. The J segment lost 7 bases and the V segment lost 1 base, leaving 2 bases of the junction unmatched. Germline V gene data show CDR1 as SGHNT and CDR2 as YENEEA. The CDR3 has 13 residues. CDR3 sequence: CASSLVAGGEQYF. In nucleotides, the CDR3 is TGTGCCAGCAGCTTAGTCGCGGGGGGGGAGCAGTACTTC.

V gene TRBV5-1 combines with J gene TRBJ2-7; the match to TRBD2 covers 7 bases. CDR3 size: 14 residues. Germline V gene data show CDR1 as SGHRS and CDR2 as YFSETQ. Germline trimming cut 2 bases from V and 0 bases from J; bases unmatched to any gene: 2. This CDR3 is CASSLSGVSYEQYF. In nucleotides, the CDR3 is TGCGCCAGCAGCTTAAGCGGGGTCTCCTACGAGCAGTACTTC.

Only one count was recorded for this clone. This chain links TRBV5-4 with TRBJ2-3; D is unclear. This CDR3 has 14 amino acids. CDR1 is SGHNT and CDR2 is YYREEE in the germline V gene (reference sequence). The V end lost 2 bases, the J end lost 6 bases, and 13 bases lay between the germline ends. The CDR3, as DNA: TGTGCCAGCAGCTTTTGGCTAGTCCCCGATACGCAGTATTTT. Protein: CASSFWLVPDTQYF.